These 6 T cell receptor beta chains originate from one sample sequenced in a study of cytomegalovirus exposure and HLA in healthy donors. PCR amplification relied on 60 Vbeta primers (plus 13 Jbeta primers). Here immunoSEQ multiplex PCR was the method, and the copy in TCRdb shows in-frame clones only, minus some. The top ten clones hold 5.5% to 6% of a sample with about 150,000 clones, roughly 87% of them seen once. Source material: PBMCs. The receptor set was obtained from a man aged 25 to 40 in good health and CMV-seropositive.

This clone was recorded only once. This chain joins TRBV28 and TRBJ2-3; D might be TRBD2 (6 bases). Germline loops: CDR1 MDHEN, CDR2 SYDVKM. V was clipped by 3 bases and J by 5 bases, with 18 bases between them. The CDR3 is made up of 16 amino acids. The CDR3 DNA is TGTGCCAGCAGTTTTCCCTGGTCCGGGAGCTTAGATACGCAGTATTTT. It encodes CASSFPWSGSLDTQYF.

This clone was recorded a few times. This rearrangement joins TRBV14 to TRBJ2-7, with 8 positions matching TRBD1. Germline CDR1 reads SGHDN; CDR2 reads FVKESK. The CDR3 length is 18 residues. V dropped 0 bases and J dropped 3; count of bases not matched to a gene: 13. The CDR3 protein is CASSQDALGQVINYEQYF. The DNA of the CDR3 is TGTGCCAGCAGCCAAGATGCCCTGGGACAGGTTATAAACTACGAGCAGTACTTC. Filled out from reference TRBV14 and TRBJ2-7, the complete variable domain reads EAGVTQFPSHSVIEKGQTVTLRCDPISGHDNLYWYRRVMGKEIKFLLHFVKESKQDESGMPNNRFLAERTGGTYSTLKVQPAELEDSGVYFCASSQDALGQVINYEQYFGPGTRLTVT.

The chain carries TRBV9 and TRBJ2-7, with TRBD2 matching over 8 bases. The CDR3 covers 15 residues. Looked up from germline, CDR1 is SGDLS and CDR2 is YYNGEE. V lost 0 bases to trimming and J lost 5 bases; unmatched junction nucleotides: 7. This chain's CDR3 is CASSVGGGRTNEQYF. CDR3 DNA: TGTGCCAGCAGCGTAGGCGGGGGGCGAACAAACGAGCAGTACTTC.

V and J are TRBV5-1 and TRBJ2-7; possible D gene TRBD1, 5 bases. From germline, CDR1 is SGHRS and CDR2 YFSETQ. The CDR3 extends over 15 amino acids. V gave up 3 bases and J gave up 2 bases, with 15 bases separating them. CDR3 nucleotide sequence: TGCGCCAGCAGCTATGACAGAAGGCCGGCCTACGAGCAGTACTTC. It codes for CASSYDRRPAYEQYF.

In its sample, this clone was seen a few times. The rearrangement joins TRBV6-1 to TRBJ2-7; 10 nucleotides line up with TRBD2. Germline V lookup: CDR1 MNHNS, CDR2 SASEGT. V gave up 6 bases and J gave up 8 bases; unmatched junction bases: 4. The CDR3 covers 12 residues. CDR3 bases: TGTGCCAGCAGCCCACTAGCGGGACAGCAGTACTTC. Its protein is CASSPLAGQQYF.

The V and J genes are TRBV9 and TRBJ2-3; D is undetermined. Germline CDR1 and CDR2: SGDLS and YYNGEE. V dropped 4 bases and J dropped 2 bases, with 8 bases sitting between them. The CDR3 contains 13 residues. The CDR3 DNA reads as TGTGCCAGCAGCACCGAGCCCACAGATACGCAGTATTTT. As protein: CASSTEPTDTQYF.